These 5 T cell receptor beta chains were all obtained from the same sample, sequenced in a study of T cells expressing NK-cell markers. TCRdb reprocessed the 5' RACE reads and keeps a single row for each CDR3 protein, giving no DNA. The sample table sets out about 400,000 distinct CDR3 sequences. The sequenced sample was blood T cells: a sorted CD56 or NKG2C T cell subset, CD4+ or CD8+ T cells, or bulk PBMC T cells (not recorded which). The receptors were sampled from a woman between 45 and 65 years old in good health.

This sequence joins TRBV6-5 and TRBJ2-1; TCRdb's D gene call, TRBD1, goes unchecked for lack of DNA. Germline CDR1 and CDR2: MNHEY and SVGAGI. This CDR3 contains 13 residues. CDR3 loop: CASSPGTINEQFF.

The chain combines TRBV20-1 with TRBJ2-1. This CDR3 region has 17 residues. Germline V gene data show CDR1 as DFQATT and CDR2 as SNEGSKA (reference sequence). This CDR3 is CSARDLQELSSYNEQFF.

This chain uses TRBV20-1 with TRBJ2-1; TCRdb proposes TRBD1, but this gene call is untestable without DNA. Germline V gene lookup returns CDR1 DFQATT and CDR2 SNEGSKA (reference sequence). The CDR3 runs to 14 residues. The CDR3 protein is CSARDHYRGNEQFF.

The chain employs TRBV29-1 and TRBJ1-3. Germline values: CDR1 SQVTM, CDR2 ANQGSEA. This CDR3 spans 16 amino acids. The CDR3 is CSVEDFTSGAGNTIYF.

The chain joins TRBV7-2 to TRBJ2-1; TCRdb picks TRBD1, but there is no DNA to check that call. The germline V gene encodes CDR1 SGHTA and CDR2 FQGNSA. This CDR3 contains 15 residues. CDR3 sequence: CASSLGDRGDRGQFF.